These 22 T cell receptor beta chains came from one sample sequenced in a study of blood T cell repertoires in COVID-19. The assay was immunoSEQ multiplex PCR, and TCRdb's table has in-frame clones only and misses some. The sample has 200,000 to 250,000 clones; about four fifths are singletons. The sample consisted of peripheral blood. Receptor source: a woman older than 75 with COVID-19, enrolled during active disease.

V gene TRBV7-9 combines with J gene TRBJ1-1; D remains unclear. The length of the CDR3 is 13 residues. Germline V gives CDR1 SEHNR, CDR2 FQNEAQ (reference sequence). The V end was cut by 3 bases, the J end by 0 bases, with 5 bases between. CDR3 sequence: CASSLQVNTEAFF. The CDR3 coding sequence is TGTGCCAGCAGCTTGCAGGTGAACACTGAAGCTTTCTTT.

Only a few counts were recorded for this clone. The V call is TRBV28, the J call TRBJ1-1; D is perhaps TRBD1 (6 bases). The germline V gene has CDR1 MDHEN and CDR2 SYDVKM. V was pared by 2 bases and J by 12 bases, with 13 bases between. The length of the CDR3 is 12 residues. This CDR3 reads CASSLRQGRTFF. The CDR3 nucleotides read TGTGCCAGCAGTTTAAGGCAGGGGAGAACTTTCTTT.

This sequence joins TRBV7-8 and TRBJ1-1; 7 bases agree with TRBD1. This CDR3 region has 14 residues. V was pared by 4 bases and J by 4 bases, with 6 bases of the junction left unmatched. Germline V gene sequence: CDR1 SGHVS, CDR2 FQNEAQ. The CDR3 coding sequence is TGTGCCAGCAGCTCTCAGGGGGGAGTCACTGAAGCTTTCTTT. Protein: CASSSQGGVTEAFF.

The rearrangement links TRBV6-5 to TRBJ1-1; unclear D gene. Germline-derived CDR1 and CDR2 are MNHEY and SVGAGI. The CDR3 runs to 16 residues. V lost 4 bases and J 1 base, leaving 16 bases between the germline ends. The CDR3 nucleotides read TGTGCCAGCAGTTCCCACCGCGGAACGGGGAACACTGAAGCTTTCTTT. It specifies CASSSHRGTGNTEAFF.

The V gene is TRBV6-5, the J gene TRBJ1-6, with 8 bases aligning to TRBD1. Germline CDR1 MNHEY, CDR2 SVGAGI. This CDR3 region has 15 residues. Losses at the gene ends were 6 bases for V and 7 bases for J; bases not matched to a gene: 8. The CDR3 region has the DNA TGTGCCAGCAGAAATCGACAGGGGATGAATTCACCCCTCCACTTT. Amino acids: CASRNRQGMNSPLHF.

This clone was picked up a small number of times. The chain recombines TRBV3-1 (or the pseudogene TRBV3-2) with TRBJ2-3; 15 bases fit TRBD2. Germline V gene sequence: CDR1 LGHDT, CDR2 YNNKEL (reference sequence). With 2 bases clipped from V and 1 base from J, the junction kept 4 bases outside the gene matches. The CDR3 spans 18 residues. This CDR3 is CASSQPGLAGGGTDTQYF. The CDR3 DNA reads as TGTGCCAGCAGCCAACCAGGACTAGCGGGGGGGGGCACAGATACGCAGTATTTT.

The chain couples TRBV5-4 to TRBJ2-3; D is unclear. Germline loops: CDR1 SGHNT, CDR2 YYREEE (reference sequence). This CDR3 region has 16 residues. Trimming took 0 bases from V and 3 from J, leaving 14 bases between them. This chain's CDR3 is CASSLGRGSLTDTQYF. Written as DNA, the CDR3 is TGTGCCAGCAGCTTGGGCCGCGGCAGTTTGACAGATACGCAGTATTTT.

The V gene is TRBV6-5, the J gene TRBJ1-1; D perhaps matches TRBD1 (5 bases). Trimming left V 11 bases short and J 0 bases short, with 16 bases between. The CDR3 is 14 residues long. Germline CDR1 reads MNHEY; CDR2 reads SVGAGI. The CDR3 protein is CALRAGTMNTEAFF. Here the CDR3 DNA reads TGTGCCCTCAGGGCAGGAACCATGAACACTGAAGCTTTCTTT.

Only one count was recorded for this clone. V is TRBV6-1 and J is TRBJ2-7; 11 bases align to TRBD1. V trimming: 4 bases; J trimming: 4 bases; junction bases outside the gene matches: 12. Germline assignment: CDR1 MNHNS and CDR2 SASEGT. This CDR3 has 17 residues. The CDR3: CASSGRNAGTGGYEQYF. CDR3 nucleotides: TGTGCCAGCAGTGGAAGGAACGCCGGGACAGGGGGTTACGAGCAGTACTTC.

The V and J genes are TRBV6-2 or TRBV6-3 and TRBJ1-1, with TRBD1 identical over 8 bases. CDR1 is MNHEY, CDR2 SVGEGT, per germline. With 5 bases clipped from V and 0 bases from J, the junction kept 8 bases outside the gene matches. This CDR3 has 16 residues. The CDR3 reads CASSHGQGRMNTEAFF. DNA of the CDR3: TGTGCCAGCAGTCACGGACAGGGACGCATGAACACTGAAGCTTTCTTT.

CDR3 region: CASSFGGTDTQYF. CDR3 sequence (DNA): TGTGCCAGCAGTTTCGGCGGGACAGATACGCAGTATTTT. J is TRBJ2-3 and V is TRBV12-3 or TRBV12-4, with D possibly being TRBD2 (5 bases). CDR3 length: 13 residues. The V end lost 3 bases, the J end lost 3 bases, and 7 bases lay between the germline ends.

The V call is TRBV7-9, the J call TRBJ2-1, with D unresolved. The CDR3 has 15 residues. The V and J ends lost 5 bases and 5 bases respectively, with 16 bases between them. CDR1 and CDR2 from the germline V gene are SEHNR and FQNEAQ (reference sequence). This chain's CDR3 is CASSLPFPNDNEQFF. In DNA form, the CDR3 reads TGTGCCAGCAGCCTACCCTTCCCCAACGACAATGAGCAGTTCTTC.

Comments on this clone: Distinct nucleotide sequences in the sample also encode this CDR3. This chain uses TRBV5-4 with TRBJ1-1; no firm D call. Germline values: CDR1 SGHNT, CDR2 YYREEE (reference sequence). Between the trimmed V and J ends, which lost 0 bases and 5 bases, there was a span of 5 bases. This CDR3 has 12 amino acids. For the CDR3, the DNA is TGTGCCAGCAGCTTGGGGCGGACTGAAGCTTTCTTT. It is translated as CASSLGRTEAFF.

This clone was picked up one time. The rearrangement uses TRBV3-1 (or the pseudogene TRBV3-2) and TRBJ2-3; possibly TRBD1 for D (6 bases). The germline V and J ends were trimmed by 4 bases and 8 bases, with 19 bases remaining between them. The germline V gene has CDR1 LGHDT and CDR2 YNNKEL (reference sequence). CDR3 size: 15 residues. CDR3 sequence reads: CASSPRWGLGGTQYF. DNA of the CDR3: TGTGCCAGCAGCCCCCGGTGGGGGCTAGGGGGTACGCAGTATTTT.

The V call is TRBV28, the J call TRBJ2-7; TRBD1 matches at 10 bases. V lost 6 bases, J lost 2 bases, and 4 bases stayed unmatched. This CDR3 contains 14 residues. Germline loops: CDR1 MDHEN, CDR2 SYDVKM. CDR3 DNA sequence: TGTGCCAGCAGGGGGACAGGGGCGGCCTACGAGCAGTACTTC. Translation gives CASRGTGAAYEQYF.

The genes are TRBV6-5 and TRBJ2-7; D may be TRBD1 (6 bases). Germline lookup yields CDR1 MNHEY and CDR2 SVGAGI. The CDR3 covers 12 residues. V was trimmed by 7 bases and J by 4 bases, leaving 11 bases between them. Here the CDR3 reads CASTGHQYEQYF. CDR3 coding DNA: TGTGCCAGCACGGGACACCAATACGAGCAGTACTTC.

This chain joins TRBV5-1 and TRBJ2-2; a weak D match, TRBD1 (5 bases). Trimming took 7 bases from V and 1 from J, leaving 20 bases between them. The CDR3 sequence is 17 residues long. Per germline, CDR1 SGHRS and CDR2 YFSETQ. The CDR3 nucleotides are TGCGCCAGCTTCAGCTGGGGCGGAGCCTTGAACACCGGGGAGCTGTTTTTT. It codes for CASFSWGGALNTGELFF.

The chain uses TRBV6-5 and TRBJ2-3; tentative D call: TRBD2 (5 bases). Trimming removed 6 bases at V and 1 base at J, with 14 bases between. The CDR3 totals 15 residues. Per the germline V gene, CDR1 is MNHEY and CDR2 is SVGAGI. The CDR3 DNA reads as TGTGCCAGCAGGACCTTCGGGGTAGGCACAGATACGCAGTATTTT. It translates to CASRTFGVGTDTQYF.

This clone was seen only once. The genes are TRBV15 and TRBJ1-2, with D perhaps matching TRBD1 (5 bases). V lost 5 bases, J lost 5 bases, and 15 bases lay in between. Germline loops: CDR1 LNHNV, CDR2 YYDKDF (reference sequence). This CDR3 has 14 residues. The CDR3 is CATSGSNRMYGYTF. CDR3 nucleotide sequence: TGTGCCACCAGCGGATCTAACAGGATGTATGGCTACACCTTC.

The CDR3 DNA is TGTGCCAGCAGTACCCCGCGGTTCGAGCAGTACTTC. It yields the protein CASSTPRFEQYF. The V and J genes are TRBV6-5 and TRBJ2-7; D remains unclear. The CDR3 has 12 amino acids. Trimming pared 5 bases from V and 6 bases from J, leaving 11 bases between. The germline V gene has CDR1 MNHEY and CDR2 SVGAGI.

In its sample, this clone was seen once. The chain carries TRBV7-2 and TRBJ1-3; D call uncertain. The CDR3 has 13 residues. The V end was cut by 5 bases, the J end by 4 bases, with 9 bases between. CDR1 is SGHTA and CDR2 is FQGNSA in the germline V gene. The CDR3 DNA follows: TGTGCCAGCAGCGACTTTCGGGGAAACACCATATATTTT. Amino acid sequence: CASSDFRGNTIYF.

The V call is TRBV24-1, the J call TRBJ2-1; tentatively, D is TRBD1 (6 bases). CDR3 length equals 16 residues. The ends were cut back, 3 bases at V and 2 bases at J, with 13 bases in the middle. Germline lookup yields CDR1 KGHDR and CDR2 SFDVKD. CDR3 residues: CATSDEDSPPYNEQFF. The CDR3 coding sequence is TGTGCCACCAGTGATGAGGACAGTCCCCCCTACAATGAGCAGTTCTTC.